Sequencing of this T cell receptor beta chain was carried out in a study of vaccination and CD4 T cells after COVID-19. In the study overall: Participants received two doses of either BNT162b2 or mRNA-1273 vaccine. Overlapping spike peptides of SARS-CoV-2, HCoV-NL63, HCoV-OC43 and HCoV-229E stimulated the cells.

CDR3 length: 17 amino acids. Germline CDR1 is MNHEY and CDR2 is SVGAGI. V was clipped by 2 bases and J by 3 bases, with 14 bases between them. Remarks on this clonotype: Its antigen is not identified.

The Oncomine TCR Beta short-read assay was applied to DNA of cultured CD4+ T cells. Using its own MiXCR run on the PCR reads, TCRdb lists one record per CDR3 protein. Of more than 9,500 distinct CDR3 sequences in the sample, 53% were seen once. Study results and limitations: Convalescent patients showed a median approximately 89% of reactive clones that were seen only post-vaccination.

Treatment reported: approximately nine-day PBMC culture with coronavirus spike peptide pools or control peptides (ViraFEST assay). Sequencing used CD4+ T cells from blood, cultured in vitro. The TCR comes from a human donor who had recovered from COVID-19. This chain joins TRBV6-5 and TRBJ1-6, with D perhaps matching TRBD1 (6 bases). This CDR3 is CASSYTGISGYNSPLHF. DNA for the CDR3: TGTGCCAGCAGTTACACAGGGATATCCGGCTATAATTCACCCCTCCACTTT.